This TCR beta chain stems from a study of blood T cell repertoires in COVID-19. The table lists this clone with a count of one. TCRdb's table, derived via immunoSEQ multiplex PCR, lists solely in-frame clones and lacks some. The data contain approximately 260,000 clones, roughly 80% of them singletons. Germline trimming cut 4 bases from V and 6 bases from J; bases unmatched to any gene: 7. The V gene's germline CDR1 is SGHTS and CDR2 YDEGEE. The CDR3 has 14 amino acids. This TCR derives from a woman aged 60-70 years with active or convalescent COVID-19. The chain links TRBV5-8 to TRBJ1-2; TRBD1 aligns across 9 bases. The material sequenced was peripheral blood. CDR3 sequence (DNA): TGTGCCAGCAGCGTCCGGGACAGGGACCATGGCTACACCTTC. Translating gives CASSVRDRDHGYTF.